Here is one T cell receptor beta chain with its context. The CDR3 has 11 residues. The germline CDR1 and CDR2 sequences are MNHEY and SVGAGI. Generated by immunoSEQ multiplex PCR, the TCRdb table keeps only in-frame clones and is missing some. This table holds roughly 84,000 clones, approximately 81% found once. This entry comes from a study of blood T cell repertoires in COVID-19. Study context: COVID-19 samples collected from the United States, Italy and Spain covered acute and convalescent phases. PBMCs, B-cell-depleted T cells, or T cells were the source of the cDNA or gDNA that made up the material.

The sequencing sample was made of peripheral blood. This sequence joins TRBV6-5 and TRBJ2-7; D is perhaps TRBD2 (5 bases). This TCR was recovered from a woman aged 80 or older with acute or convalescent COVID-19. The CDR3 DNA reads TGTGCGACCGGCGGGTCCTACGAGCAGTACTTC. Its protein is CATGGSYEQYF.